The TCR beta chain under discussion was sequenced for a study of T cells expressing NK-cell markers. With the 5' RACE reads reprocessed, TCRdb shows one record per CDR3 protein and no DNA. The listing records 150,000 to 170,000 distinct CDR3 sequences. This CDR3 region has 14 residues. The V gene's germline CDR1 is SGHVS and CDR2 FNYEAQ. The chain couples TRBV7-6 to TRBJ2-3; the TCRdb D gene call, TRBD1, has no DNA to confirm it. The sequencing input was blood T cells: a sorted CD56 or NKG2C T cell subset, CD4+ or CD8+ T cells, or bulk PBMC T cells (not recorded which). The TCR comes from a woman in her fifties or sixties in good health. The CDR3 spells CASSLGGYTDTQYF.